The 27 T cell receptor beta chains below come from one sample, sequenced in a study of CD8 T cells in Susac syndrome (dated by TCRdb to between 2018 and 2021). Library creation used the immunoSEQ multiplex PCR assay. RNA was extracted with the RNeasy kit and roughly 0.5 to 1 ug was reverse transcribed using random hexamers. TCRdb took the public reads, trimmed them with fastp at Q25, ran MiXCR for clone calling and kept in-frame beta chains. All rows with the same CDR3 protein become a single entry with the most common DNA and genes. In all, the sample holds 78,000 or so distinct CDR3 sequences, and approximately 95% of those were seen once. The ten largest account for around 0.4% of the sample. The sequenced material came from CD8+ T cells from PBMCs. These receptors all stem from a human donor with multiple sclerosis.

V gene TRBV15 combines with J gene TRBJ2-1, with 12 bases aligning to TRBD2. V lost 5 bases and J lost 7; bases outside the gene matches: 18. Germline V lookup: CDR1 LNHNV, CDR2 YYDKDF (reference sequence). The CDR3 has 19 residues. CDR3 in DNA: TGTGCCACCAGCTCGACGGGTCTAGCGGGGGGGCCCATAGGTAATGAGCAGTTCTTC. Its translation is CATSSTGLAGGPIGNEQFF.

This clonotype was observed a single time. The J gene is TRBJ1-1, the V gene TRBV3-1; no firm D call. CDR1 is LGHDT, CDR2 YNNKEL, per germline (reference sequence). The CDR3 is 14 amino acids. V shed 4 bases and J shed 2 bases, with 11 bases lying between them. CDR3 loop: CASSRGTDNTEAFF. The CDR3 bases are TGTGCCAGCAGCCGCGGCACAGACAACACTGAAGCTTTCTTT.

This chain links TRBV29-1 with TRBJ1-1; D remains unclear. Trimming cost V 7 bases and J 1 base, with 7 bases left between them. The CDR3 totals 11 residues. CDR1 SQVTM and CDR2 ANQGSEA come from the germline V gene. This CDR3 reads CSGHRNTEAFF. For the CDR3, the DNA is TGCAGCGGCCACAGGAACACTGAAGCTTTCTTT.

This clonotype was counted once. This rearrangement joins TRBV4-1 to TRBJ1-2; D gene unclear. CDR3 length equals 15 residues. The germline V gene has CDR1 MGHRA and CDR2 YSYEKL. The V and J ends lost 0 bases and 8 bases respectively, with 16 bases between them. For the CDR3, the DNA is TGCGCCAGCAGCCAAGATTACGTCTACTCTGGAGGCTACACCTTC. Translated, it gives CASSQDYVYSGGYTF.

This clonotype was seen a single time. The V gene is TRBV18, the J gene TRBJ2-2, with D possibly being TRBD1 (5 bases). Deletions cut 3 bases from V and 0 bases from J, with 11 bases between. The germline CDR1 and CDR2 sequences are KGHSH and LQKENI. The CDR3 is 16 amino acids. CDR3 protein: CASSPSQGANTGELFF. In nucleotides, the CDR3 is TGTGCCAGCTCACCGTCGCAGGGCGCGAACACCGGGGAGCTGTTTTTT.

This chain links TRBV6-5 with TRBJ2-5; 7 bases are shared with TRBD2. Per the germline V gene, CDR1 is MNHEY and CDR2 is SVGAGI. The CDR3 is 17 amino acids. The V segment lost 0 bases and the J segment 5 bases; nucleotides outside the gene matches: 12. The CDR3 spells CASSYSAAGELGETQYF. As DNA, the CDR3 is TGTGCCAGCAGTTACTCGGCGGCGGGGGAGCTCGGCGAGACCCAGTACTTC.

The gene calls are TRBV5-4 and TRBJ2-5, with D uncertain. The CDR3 totals 12 residues. CDR1 is SGHNT, CDR2 YYREEE, per germline (reference sequence). Trimming shortened V by 2 bases and J by 5 bases, and 7 bases separated the two germline ends. CDR3 loop: CASSFGVETQYF. Written as DNA, the CDR3 is TGTGCCAGCAGCTTCGGTGTGGAGACCCAGTACTTC.

This chain uses TRBV7-8 with TRBJ2-5; 10 nucleotides match TRBD2. Germline-derived CDR1 and CDR2 are SGHVS and FQNEAQ. This CDR3 has 16 amino acids. The junction had 7 bases not matched to a gene; V was cut back by 5 bases and J by 1 base. Written as DNA, the CDR3 is TGTGCCAGCAGCCCAACGCTAGCGGGGGCCCAAGAGACCCAGTACTTC. It yields the protein CASSPTLAGAQETQYF.

V usage is TRBV7-2 and J usage is TRBJ2-2; D call uncertain. CDR1 is SGHTA, CDR2 FQGNSA, per germline. Trimming stripped 1 base from V and 6 bases from J, with 3 bases between. CDR3 length equals 12 residues. Here the CDR3 DNA reads TGTGCCAGCAGCTTAGGCCCCGGGGAGCTGTTTTTT. It is translated as CASSLGPGELFF.

The CDR3 DNA is TGCGCCAGCAGCCAGCAACAGCTGCGCGATGGCACCGGGGAGCTGTTTTTT. Amino acid sequence: CASSQQQLRDGTGELFF. This chain connects TRBV4-1 to TRBJ2-2; the D is unclear. There are 17 residues in the CDR3. V was clipped by 3 bases and J by 4 bases, with 18 bases between them. Germline lookup yields CDR1 MGHRA and CDR2 YSYEKL.

The chain links TRBV5-1 to TRBJ1-2, with TRBD1 matching over 10 bases. The CDR3 loop spans 13 amino acids. Germline-derived CDR1 and CDR2 are SGHRS and YFSETQ. Trimming took 3 bases from V and 6 from J; bases not matched to a gene: 2. The DNA of the CDR3 is TGCGCCAGCAGCTGGACAGGGGGAGATGGCTACACCTTC. The encoded protein is CASSWTGGDGYTF.

This sequence joins TRBV6-5 and TRBJ2-3, with D unresolved. The CDR3 consists of 14 residues. Per the germline V gene, CDR1 is MNHEY and CDR2 is SVGAGI. V dropped 2 bases and J dropped 0 bases, with 6 bases sitting between them. Written as DNA, the CDR3 is TGTGCCAGCAGTTACGGCGGTAGCACAGATACGCAGTATTTT. As protein: CASSYGGSTDTQYF.

The chain employs TRBV5-4 and TRBJ2-2; no clear D. CDR3 length equals 14 residues. Germline CDR1 is SGHNT and CDR2 is YYREEE (reference sequence). V lost 6 bases and J 8 bases, leaving 17 bases between the germline ends. CDR3 coding DNA: TGTGCCAGCACCCTTGGGGTGGCCGGAGGGGAGCTGTTTTTT. Translating gives CASTLGVAGGELFF.

This clonotype has only one observation. The chain couples TRBV4-1 to TRBJ2-7, with D possibly being TRBD1 (6 bases). The CDR3 length is 16 residues. The germline V gene encodes CDR1 MGHRA and CDR2 YSYEKL. The V and J ends lost 2 bases and 0 bases respectively, with 14 bases between them. The CDR3 DNA reads as TGCGCCAGCAGCCAATTTACAGGGATCAGCTCCTACGAGCAGTACTTC. It specifies CASSQFTGISSYEQYF.

The rearrangement joins TRBV7-9 to TRBJ2-2; the match to TRBD2 covers 12 bases. This CDR3 contains 18 residues. Germline CDR1 reads SEHNR; CDR2 reads FQNEAQ (reference sequence). J lost 8 bases, V lost 4 bases, and 14 bases had no gene match. This chain's CDR3 is CASSSPKGLAGSEGELFF. The CDR3 nucleotides read TGTGCCAGCAGCTCCCCCAAGGGACTAGCGGGCTCGGAGGGGGAGCTGTTTTTT.

The chain couples TRBV19 to TRBJ1-1; D unclear. Per germline, CDR1 LNHDA and CDR2 SQIVND (reference sequence). CDR3 length equals 11 residues. With 9 bases removed from V and 5 bases from J, the gap between germline ends came to 10 bases. The CDR3 sequence: CASFTATEAFF. Written as DNA, the CDR3 is TGTGCCAGCTTCACGGCGACTGAAGCTTTCTTT.

The chain carries TRBV7-2 and TRBJ2-3, with D possibly TRBD2 on 6 matching bases. V gave up 1 base and J gave up 4 bases, with 12 bases separating them. The CDR3 has 15 residues. CDR1 is SGHTA and CDR2 is FQGNSA in the germline V gene. The CDR3 DNA is TGTGCCAGCAGCTTAGAGCTAGCGAGGGCAGATACGCAGTATTTT. It encodes CASSLELARADTQYF.

The rearrangement joins TRBV27 to TRBJ2-7; the D gene is possibly TRBD1 (6 bases). CDR3 length: 13 amino acids. In germline, CDR1 is MNHEY, CDR2 SMNVEV (reference sequence). Trimming took 11 bases from V and 0 from J, leaving 14 bases between them. In DNA, the CDR3 is TGTGCCGCGAGGGGGTCGAGCTCCTACGAGCAGTACTTC. Protein sequence: CAARGSSSYEQYF.

This rearrangement joins TRBV27 to TRBJ2-1; the D call may be TRBD1 or TRBD2 (6 bases each). Germline V gene lookup returns CDR1 MNHEY and CDR2 SMNVEV (reference sequence). Trimming shortened V by 0 bases and J by 13 bases, and 16 bases separated the two germline ends. The CDR3 is made up of 14 amino acids. The CDR3 DNA is TGTGCCAGCAGTTTATCGATTTCGGCGGGACATCAGTTCTTC. This gives the protein CASSLSISAGHQFF.

The rearrangement links TRBV5-1 to TRBJ2-3; no clear D gene. Germline V gene sequence: CDR1 SGHRS, CDR2 YFSETQ. Trimming took 3 bases from V and 2 from J, leaving 16 bases between them. The CDR3 sequence is 16 residues long. The DNA of the CDR3 is TGCGCCAGCAGCTCCTGGGCTGAAGTATTCACAGATACGCAGTATTTT. Translation: CASSSWAEVFTDTQYF.

CDR3 loop: CASKGASGISYNEQFF. DNA for the CDR3: TGTGCCAGCAAGGGGGCTAGCGGGATTTCCTACAATGAGCAGTTCTTC. The genes are TRBV27 and TRBJ2-1; TRBD2 aligns across 9 bases. The ends lost 7 bases at V and 1 base at J; junction bases unmatched: 8. There are 16 residues in the CDR3. Germline lookup yields CDR1 MNHEY and CDR2 SMNVEV (reference sequence).

The chain is built from TRBV11-2 and TRBJ2-3, with TRBD2 matching 11 bases. The CDR3 covers 16 residues. CDR1 SGHAT and CDR2 FQNNGV come from the germline V gene. V shed 3 bases, J shed 4 bases, and the junction held 6 bases outside the gene matches. CDR3: CASSFLAGGPPDTQYF. The CDR3 nucleotides read TGTGCCAGCAGCTTCTTAGCGGGAGGGCCTCCAGATACGCAGTATTTT.

The V and J genes are TRBV20-1 and TRBJ2-7; D remains ambiguous. The V gene lost 0 bases and the J gene lost 1 base, with 13 bases spanning the gap. CDR1 and CDR2 (germline): DFQATT, SNEGSKA (reference sequence). The CDR3 runs 15 residues. CDR3 DNA: TGCAGTGCTAGAGATCCCCGGACGCGGTCCTACGAGCAGTACTTC. It encodes CSARDPRTRSYEQYF.

V is TRBV12-3 or TRBV12-4 and J is TRBJ1-3; D unresolved. V shed 6 bases and J shed 9 bases, with 24 bases lying between them. The CDR3 contains 16 residues. The CDR3 DNA follows: TGTGCCAGCAGGCACCGTGGACGCCAGGAAGAGGGCACCATATATTTT. The encoded protein is CASRHRGRQEEGTIYF.

The V and J genes are TRBV9 and TRBJ2-7; tentatively, D is TRBD2 (6 bases). From germline, CDR1 is SGDLS and CDR2 YYNGEE. The CDR3 is made up of 14 amino acids. V was pared by 4 bases and J by 5 bases, with 16 bases between. DNA of the CDR3: TGTGCCAGCAGCACCGGAGGGGCCCCTCACGAGCAGTACTTC. Translated, it gives CASSTGGAPHEQYF.

This rearrangement joins TRBV12-5 to TRBJ1-2; 8 bases map to TRBD1. This CDR3 is 14 amino acids long. Germline-derived CDR1 and CDR2 are LGHNT and FRNRAP. Losses at the gene ends were 1 base for V and 6 bases for J; bases not matched to a gene: 4. The DNA for the CDR3 is TGTGCTAGTGGTTTGGGAAGGACAGGGAATGGCTACACCTTC. This translates into CASGLGRTGNGYTF.

The J gene is TRBJ2-7, the V gene TRBV5-1, with 9 bases that match TRBD1. Unmatched junction bases numbered 2, after V lost 2 bases and J lost 2 bases. The CDR3 length is 14 residues. Germline loops: CDR1 SGHRS, CDR2 YFSETQ. The CDR3 loop reads CASSFGTGTYEQYF. The CDR3 DNA follows: TGCGCCAGCAGCTTTGGGACAGGGACCTACGAGCAGTACTTC.